This T cell receptor (beta chain) was sequenced for a study of neoadjuvant anti-PD-1 for oral cavity cancer. V lost 6 bases and J lost 5, with 20 bases in between. The germline V gene has CDR1 MNHEY and CDR2 SVGAGI. The CDR3 has 15 amino acids. The protocol was immunoSEQ multiplex PCR, while the TCRdb copy is restricted to in-frame clones and leaves out a portion. The profile shows 9,000 to 13,000 clones, over 40% of them singletons. Patients were newly diagnosed with stage II-IVA oral cavity squamous cell carcinoma without prior systemic or radiation treatment. The study, taken as a whole, reports: Each response group had just a few patients in TCR analyses. Higher pretreatment Treg/Th17 ratios tracked higher pretreatment blood clonality.

Details on this clone: What it binds is unknown.

The rearrangement uses TRBV6-5 and TRBJ2-7, with D maybe TRBD1 (7 bases). Sample: tumor tissue, taken before nivolumab (anti-PD-1) treatment. The source of this sequence is a person aged 35 to 85 with oral cavity squamous cell carcinoma. The CDR3 here is CASSRGTEGIDEQYF. The CDR3 nucleotides read TGTGCCAGCAGCCGCGGGACAGAGGGAATAGACGAGCAGTACTTC.